The source of this T cell receptor beta chain is a study of shared clonotypes between healthy human individuals. In the original analysis: Filtering of immunoSEQ junctional sequences could not match full-length read filtering. Assay used: immunoSEQ multiplex PCR; TCRdb lists only in-frame clones, some missing. V, J and clone size are those of that table, while D and trimming were read from the DNA. The repertoire has about 2.4 million clones, 93% of them found once; the top ten carry roughly 0.36%. A remark on this clone: Its antigen is unknown. In the same sample, other DNA sequences code for this CDR3.

Splitting of CD4+ cells produced CD45RA+ naive and CD45RA-negative memory subsets. Notes on the study in general: Clonotype sharing across several donors was observed for 5% to 6.5% of naive CD4 clonotypes. The four-donor shared clonotypes exceeded non-shared clonotypes in generation probability, with non-shared ones scoring lower.

This CDR3 comprises 13 residues. Germline V gives CDR1 SGHNT, CDR2 YYREEE (reference sequence). J lost 6 bases, V lost 3 bases, and 4 bases had no gene match. Sequencing input: naive CD4+ T cells from PBMCs. Noted subset: CD45RA+ positively selected. V and J are TRBV5-4 and TRBJ1-2, with 8 bases matching TRBD1. This clonotype was sampled from a man younger than 35 in good health. Some clones in this sample may be carry-over from other donors' samples. This chain's CDR3 is CASSSTGGNGYTF. For the CDR3, the DNA is TGTGCCAGCAGCTCCACAGGGGGAAATGGCTACACCTTC.